This T cell receptor beta chain was sequenced during a study of blood T cells in healthy people across ages. Study conclusions and caveats: Higher diversity and more naive CD4+ cells were features of long-lived donors, compared to aged donors. In older individuals, TCR beta diversity per million T cells was lower, falling roughly linearly with age. Because donor CMV status was unknown, expanded clonotype changes were possibly confounded.

Samples each yielded at least 5 micrograms of total RNA. A second about 7 to 12 cycle PCR used barcoded and J-beta primers. Using its own MiXCR run on the 5' RACE reads, TCRdb lists one record per CDR3 protein. The table shows around 900,000 distinct CDR3 sequences, with 45% to 60% occurring only once. Trimming left V 3 bases short and J 2 bases short, with 17 bases between. The CDR3 loop spans 15 amino acids. Looked up from germline, CDR1 is DFQATT and CDR2 is SNEGSKA (reference sequence). The count of this clonotype is one. What it recognizes is unknown. The sequence was obtained from a woman in her fifties or sixties in good health. J is TRBJ2-7 and V is TRBV20-1, with D possibly matching TRBD1 (6 bases). The source material was blood. CDR3 loop: CSASLDRHPAYEQYF. The CDR3 DNA follows: TGCAGTGCTAGTTTAGACAGGCACCCGGCCTACGAGCAGTACTTC.